The clone carrying this T cell receptor beta chain has only a few counts. The antigen remains undetermined. These data come from a study of CD8+ T cells in alopecia areata. Following RNA extraction, reverse transcription yielded cDNA that acted as the sequencing template. Method: immunoSEQ multiplex PCR; TCRdb's copy keeps in-frame clones and lacks some. The sample includes some 120,000 clones, roughly 50% seen only once; the top ten take roughly a tenth. The study team obtained lesional scalp punch biopsies and peripheral blood from alopecia areata patients. Trimming removed 1 base from V and 2 bases from J, with 12 bases in between. The V gene's germline CDR1 is SQVTM and CDR2 ANQGSEA. This CDR3 has 15 residues. Points from the study as a whole: Sequencing of scalp samples also captures resident alphabeta T cells of normal skin.

The V and J genes are TRBV29-1 and TRBJ2-1; D ambiguous. This TCR came from a human donor with alopecia areata. Sequencing input: NKG2D-low CD8+ T cells sorted from blood. The CDR3 DNA reads TGCAGCGTTGAAGTTCGGACGGTGACCTACAATGAGCAGTTCTTC. Translating gives CSVEVRTVTYNEQFF.